The rows below give T cell receptor beta chains drawn from one sample of a study of blood T cells in healthy people across ages. TCRdb called the 5' RACE reads again in MiXCR, with one record for every CDR3 protein. The table shows hundreds of thousands of distinct CDR3 sequences, with roughly a quarter occurring only once. This sample was also put to use in a study of T cells of mothers and their children.

Sequencing used blood. Receptors were obtained from a boy between 2 and 10 years old in good health. Each CDR3 is given with its conserved first and last residue. The D gene is left open where the match is weak. Some rows mark clone size as missing; the rest say once, few, many or name a class of expanded clone.

v_gene: TRBV5-1
d_gene: TRBD1
abundance: .
j_gene: TRBJ2-7
CDR3nt: TGCGCCAGCAGCTTGGTTACAGGGGGGATCTACGAGCAGTACTTC
CDR3aa: CASSLVTGGIYEQYF

v_gene: TRBV29-1
d_gene: .
abundance: .
j_gene: TRBJ1-1
CDR3nt: TGCAGCGTTTCCATTAGAGGGAGAGCTTTCTTT
CDR3aa: CSVSIRGRAFF

v_gene: TRBV29-1
d_gene: .
abundance: few
j_gene: TRBJ2-1
CDR3nt: TGCAGCGCCAGCAAAAGCTCCTACAATGAGCAGTTCTTC
CDR3aa: CSASKSSYNEQFF

v_gene: TRBV12-3/TRBV12-4
d_gene: .
abundance: .
j_gene: TRBJ2-4
CDR3nt: TGTGCCAGCAGTTTAAAAGGATATGGGGTTACCCAAAACATTCAGTACTTC
CDR3aa: CASSLKGYGVTQNIQYF

v_gene: TRBV6-5
d_gene: .
abundance: many
j_gene: TRBJ2-7
CDR3nt: TGTGCCAGCAGTGGGACTCCCTACGAGCAGTACTTC
CDR3aa: CASSGTPYEQYF

v_gene: TRBV2
d_gene: TRBD2
abundance: .
j_gene: TRBJ2-3
CDR3nt: TGTGCCAGCAGCCCCGGGACTAGCGGGAGGGTCGATACGCAGTATTTT
CDR3aa: CASSPGTSGRVDTQYF

v_gene: TRBV15
d_gene: .
abundance: .
j_gene: TRBJ1-3
CDR3nt: TGTGCCACCAGCAGAGATTTTGGGGCCGGGTACTCTGGAAACACCATATATTTT
CDR3aa: CATSRDFGAGYSGNTIYF

v_gene: TRBV25-1
d_gene: .
abundance: .
j_gene: TRBJ1-4
CDR3nt: TGTGCCAGCACCGGCAGCCTCGATAATGAAAAACTGTTTTTT
CDR3aa: CASTGSLDNEKLFF

v_gene: TRBV2
d_gene: TRBD1
abundance: .
j_gene: TRBJ2-7
CDR3nt: TGTGCCAGCAGTGAAGGGGACAGGGCCCACGAGCAGTACTTC
CDR3aa: CASSEGDRAHEQYF

v_gene: TRBV6-5
d_gene: TRBD2
abundance: .
j_gene: TRBJ2-3
CDR3nt: TGTGCCAGCAGCTATAGCGGGAGGGGCACAGATACGCAGTATTTT
CDR3aa: CASSYSGRGTDTQYF

v_gene: TRBV7-2
d_gene: .
abundance: few
j_gene: TRBJ1-2
CDR3nt: TGTGCCAGCAGCTCTAGCAGGGCTGGCTACACCTTC
CDR3aa: CASSSSRAGYTF

v_gene: TRBV14
d_gene: .
abundance: .
j_gene: TRBJ1-6
CDR3nt: TGTGCCAGCAGCCCAAACAGGGCCGGATCACCCCTCCACTTT
CDR3aa: CASSPNRAGSPLHF

v_gene: TRBV4-1
d_gene: TRBD1
abundance: few
j_gene: TRBJ2-7
CDR3nt: TGCGCCAGCAGCACCTCGGGACAGGGGGCCGACGAGCAGTACTTC
CDR3aa: CASSTSGQGADEQYF

v_gene: TRBV3-1
d_gene: TRBD2
abundance: .
j_gene: TRBJ2-5
CDR3nt: TGTGCCAGCAGCCAAGATAGTGGTAGCGGGGCCAGGGAGACCCAGTACTTC
CDR3aa: CASSQDSGSGARETQYF

v_gene: TRBV9
d_gene: .
abundance: .
j_gene: TRBJ2-7
CDR3nt: TGTGCCAGCAGCGTAGGGGCAGGTGTTAATGAGCAGTACTTC
CDR3aa: CASSVGAGVNEQYF

v_gene: TRBV2
d_gene: .
abundance: many
j_gene: TRBJ2-1
CDR3nt: TGTGCCAGCAGTGAGGGCTACAATGAGCAGTTCTTC
CDR3aa: CASSEGYNEQFF

v_gene: TRBV11-2
d_gene: .
abundance: .
j_gene: TRBJ2-2
CDR3nt: TGTGCCAGCAGCCCCGCTGGGTGGACCACCGGGGAGCTGTTTTTT
CDR3aa: CASSPAGWTTGELFF

v_gene: TRBV25-1
d_gene: .
abundance: .
j_gene: TRBJ2-7
CDR3nt: TGTGCCAGCAGTGACCTCGCCAGGGGTTCCTACGAGCAGTACTTC
CDR3aa: CASSDLARGSYEQYF

v_gene: TRBV6-5
d_gene: .
abundance: few
j_gene: TRBJ2-1
CDR3nt: TGTGCCAGCAGCCAGGTGGCGAGCTCCTACAATGAGCAGTTCTTC
CDR3aa: CASSQVASSYNEQFF

v_gene: TRBV27
d_gene: TRBD2
abundance: few
j_gene: TRBJ2-1
CDR3nt: TGTGCCAGCAGTTCCGGACTAGAAATTGGCCATGAGCAGTTCTTC
CDR3aa: CASSSGLEIGHEQFF

v_gene: TRBV6-1
d_gene: .
abundance: once
j_gene: TRBJ1-5
CDR3nt: TGTGCCAGCAGGGACTCTCCGGGGTTTCAGCCCCAGCATTTT
CDR3aa: CASRDSPGFQPQHF

v_gene: TRBV7-2
d_gene: .
abundance: few
j_gene: TRBJ2-1
CDR3nt: TGTGCCAGCAGCTTCTGGACGGAGACCTACAATGAGCAGTTCTTC
CDR3aa: CASSFWTETYNEQFF

v_gene: TRBV9
d_gene: TRBD1
abundance: many
j_gene: TRBJ1-6
CDR3nt: TGTGCCAGCAGCGCAGGGGACAGGGCCGGTTCACCCCTCCACTTT
CDR3aa: CASSAGDRAGSPLHF

v_gene: TRBV19
d_gene: .
abundance: .
j_gene: TRBJ1-5
CDR3nt: TGTGCCAGTAGCGCCGCGAGGAATCAGCCCCAGCATTTT
CDR3aa: CASSAARNQPQHF

v_gene: TRBV7-8
d_gene: .
abundance: few
j_gene: TRBJ2-1
CDR3nt: TGTGCCAGCAGCTTAGGCCCCGGGCAGGGGTTCAATGAGCAGTTCTTC
CDR3aa: CASSLGPGQGFNEQFF

v_gene: TRBV15
d_gene: .
abundance: once
j_gene: TRBJ1-1
CDR3nt: TGTGCCACCAGCAGAGGCCCGGGGCGTACTGAAGCTTTCTTT
CDR3aa: CATSRGPGRTEAFF

v_gene: TRBV6-2/TRBV6-3
d_gene: .
abundance: .
j_gene: TRBJ1-5
CDR3nt: TGTGCCAGCAGGGCCGGGAGGTGTAGCAATCAGCCCCAGCATTTT
CDR3aa: CASRAGRCSNQPQHF

v_gene: TRBV20-1
d_gene: .
abundance: few
j_gene: TRBJ2-7
CDR3nt: TGCAGTGCTCTCAGGGACTCCTACGAGCAGTACTTC
CDR3aa: CSALRDSYEQYF

v_gene: TRBV29-1
d_gene: .
abundance: few
j_gene: TRBJ2-1
CDR3nt: TGCAGCCTCCTGGGGGGCGTCAGCTACAATGAGCAGTTCTTC
CDR3aa: CSLLGGVSYNEQFF

v_gene: TRBV20-1
d_gene: .
abundance: .
j_gene: TRBJ1-5
CDR3nt: TGCAGTGCTACCCAACAGGATCAGCCCCAGCATTTT
CDR3aa: CSATQQDQPQHF